Described below is a single T cell receptor (beta chain) sequence and its context. Its antigen remains unknown. The sample contains more than one DNA sequence encoding this CDR3. Germline CDR1 SEHNR, CDR2 FQNEAQ (reference sequence). Trimming removed 2 bases at V and 0 bases at J, with 7 bases between. The CDR3 sequence is 14 residues long. Naive CD8 cells lacked CD45RO and underwent positive selection for CCR7, leaving out terminally differentiated effector memory CD45RA+ cells. The repertoire was sequenced with immunoSEQ multiplex PCR; TCRdb's copy has only in-frame clones and lacks some. The sample holds about 2 million clones, roughly 94% seen once. The data belong to a study of shared clonotypes between healthy human individuals. Study-level points and caveats: A handful of donors shared 4.5% to 6.5% of their naive CD4 clonotypes.

The source is a man aged 18 to 30 in good health. This chain joins TRBV7-9 and TRBJ1-2; D is ambiguous. The source material was naive CD8+ T cells sorted from blood. CDR3 protein: CASSLRDPNYGYTF. The CDR3 bases are TGTGCCAGCAGCTTACGGGATCCTAACTATGGCTACACCTTC.